A single sample is the source of the 26 T cell receptor beta chains below, sequenced in a study of cytomegalovirus exposure and HLA in healthy donors. Amplification used 60 Vbeta primers and 13 Jbeta primers. Profiling relied on immunoSEQ multiplex PCR, and the TCRdb table lists in-frame clones only, not all of them. The table lists roughly 100,000 clones, around 80% of them singletons. The material sequenced was PBMCs. These receptor sequences come from a man aged 30-40 years in good health and CMV-seronegative.

The genes are TRBV2 and TRBJ1-2; D not certain. V was cut by 4 bases and J by 2 bases, with 8 bases left in between. The CDR3 loop spans 13 amino acids. In germline, CDR1 is SNHLY, CDR2 FYNNEI. CDR3 in amino acids: CASSGGRNYGYTF. DNA for the CDR3: TGTGCCAGCAGTGGTGGCAGGAACTATGGCTACACCTTC. Full variable domain (outside the CDR3, taken from reference TRBV2 and TRBJ1-2): EPEVTQTPSHQVTQMGQEVILRCVPISNHLYFYWYRQILGQKVEFLVSFYNNEISEKSEIFDDQFSVERPDGSNFTLKIRSTKLEDSAMYFCASSGGRNYGYTFGSGTRLTVV.

J is TRBJ2-5 and V is TRBV18; 7 bases fit TRBD2. This CDR3 has 14 residues. Germline V gives CDR1 KGHSH, CDR2 LQKENI. The junction had 5 bases not matched to a gene; V was cut back by 5 bases and J by 2 bases. As DNA, the CDR3 is TGTGCCAGCTCATTAGAGCGGGGTCAAGAGACCCAGTACTTC. Amino acids: CASSLERGQETQYF.

The chain carries TRBV29-1 and TRBJ2-1, with TRBD2 as a possible D gene (5 bases). The CDR3 is 13 amino acids. With 7 bases removed from V and 10 bases from J, the gap between germline ends came to 20 bases. CDR1 is SQVTM and CDR2 is ANQGSEA in the germline V gene. CDR3 nucleotides: TGCAGCGGGCTCGGCTTCGAAGGCGGGGAGCAGTTCTTC. Protein product: CSGLGFEGGEQFF.

The V call is TRBV5-3, the J call TRBJ2-7; the D gene is possibly TRBD2 (6 bases). TRBV5-3 is annotated as an ORF whose role is uncertain. CDR3 size: 16 residues. Between the trimmed V and J ends, which lost 2 bases and 5 bases, there was a span of 20 bases. The CDR3 nucleotides read TGTGCCAGAAGCTTCCGTTTAAGTAGCGGAAGGAACGAGCAGTACTTC. Protein sequence: CARSFRLSSGRNEQYF.

This clone occurred a few times. This chain joins TRBV2 and TRBJ1-5, with D unresolved. Trimming cost V 2 bases and J 3 bases, with 8 bases left between them. The CDR3 spans 14 residues. Germline V lookup: CDR1 SNHLY, CDR2 FYNNEI. The CDR3: CASSENTYNQPQHF. The CDR3 nucleotides read TGTGCCAGCAGTGAAAACACGTACAATCAGCCCCAGCATTTT.

In nucleotides, the CDR3 is TGCGCCAGCAGCGGGGGACTAGCGGTGGACGAGCAGTACTTC. Amino acids: CASSGGLAVDEQYF. J is TRBJ2-7 and V is TRBV5-1; 11 bases map to TRBD2. V shed 4 bases, J shed 5 bases, and the junction held 5 bases outside the gene matches. The CDR3 has 14 residues. CDR1 is SGHRS and CDR2 is YFSETQ in the germline V gene.

With respect to this clone: Other DNA sequences in the same sample also yield this CDR3. The chain employs TRBV29-1 and TRBJ1-2; no firm D call. CDR3 length equals 13 residues. The V end lost 0 bases, the J end lost 0 bases, and 5 bases lay between the germline ends. Germline V gene lookup returns CDR1 SQVTM and CDR2 ANQGSEA. CDR3 nucleotide sequence: TGCAGCGTTGAAGAGGGAGCTAACTATGGCTACACCTTC. This sequence encodes CSVEEGANYGYTF.

The V and J genes are TRBV18 and TRBJ2-2, with a tentative D call TRBD1 (6 bases). Trimming stripped 6 bases from V and 4 bases from J, with 12 bases between. The length of the CDR3 is 14 residues. Germline CDR1 reads KGHSH; CDR2 reads LQKENI. The CDR3 coding sequence is TGTGCCAGCTCTCCGACAGGAGGCACCGGGGAGCTGTTTTTT. Translating it yields CASSPTGGTGELFF.

The chain employs TRBV29-1 and TRBJ1-2, with TRBD1 as a possible D gene (6 bases). This CDR3 spans 13 amino acids. CDR1 is SQVTM, CDR2 ANQGSEA, per germline. The V and J ends lost 2 bases and 4 bases respectively, with 11 bases between them. DNA of the CDR3: TGCAGCGTTGAACCCGGACAGAGCTATGGCTACACCTTC. Translation: CSVEPGQSYGYTF. The whole variable domain, remainder taken from reference TRBV29-1 and TRBJ1-2, is SAVISQKPSRDICQRGTSLTIQCQVDSQVTMMFWYRQQPGQSLTLIATANQGSEATYESGFVIDKFPISRPNLTFSTLTVSNMSPEDSSIYLCSVEPGQSYGYTFGSGTRLTVV.

The CDR3 sequence: CASSIENGVRYTDTQYF. The CDR3 DNA sequence: TGTGCCAGTAGTATAGAAAACGGAGTCAGATACACAGATACGCAGTATTTT. This sequence joins TRBV19 and TRBJ2-3; D unclear. Trimming took 0 bases from V and 2 from J, leaving 15 bases between them. CDR1 LNHDA and CDR2 SQIVND come from the germline V gene (reference sequence). There are 17 residues in the CDR3. Supplemented by reference TRBV19 and TRBJ2-3, the full variable domain reads DGGITQSPKYLFRKEGQNVTLSCEQNLNHDAMYWYRQDPGQGLRLIYYSQIVNDFQKGDIAEGYSVSREKKESFPLTVTSAQKNPTAFYLCASSIENGVRYTDTQYFGPGTRLTVL.

This clone appeared a single time. J is TRBJ1-1 and V is TRBV10-1; D is undetermined. The V and J ends lost 0 bases and 4 bases respectively, with 6 bases between them. CDR1 and CDR2 (germline): WNHNN, SYGVQD (reference sequence). The CDR3 is 13 amino acids. Written as DNA, the CDR3 is TGCGCCAGCAGTGAGTCGTACGGCACTGAAGCTTTCTTT. Translated, it gives CASSESYGTEAFF.

Points on this clone: At one end the junction does not follow the germline gene, possibly because of a read error. The V call is TRBV6-5, the J call TRBJ2-7; TRBD2 aligns across 11 bases. The CDR3 covers 15 residues. Germline V lookup: CDR1 MNHEY, CDR2 SVGAGI. CDR3 sequence: CASSRSGGEPYEQCF. CDR3 DNA sequence: TGTGCCAGCAGCCGTAGCGGGGGGGAACCCTACGAGCAGTGCTTC.

This clone was seen once. The chain joins TRBV21-1 to TRBJ1-2. TRBV21-1 is a listed pseudogene. This CDR3 has 14 residues. Here the CDR3 DNA reads TGTGCCAGCAGCAGCTGGCGGGGAGCGGATGGCTACACCTTC. As protein: CASSSWRGADGYTF.

With regard to this clone: This sample also contains other DNA sequences that code for the same CDR3. This sequence joins TRBV11-2 and TRBJ1-6, with no clear D. V lost 1 base to trimming and J lost 0 bases, with 7 bases between them. CDR3 length: 16 amino acids. The germline gives CDR1 SGHAT, CDR2 FQNNGV. The CDR3 DNA reads as TGTGCCAGCAGCTTAGTCGGGAGCTCCTATAATTCACCCCTCCACTTT. Translation: CASSLVGSSYNSPLHF.

The chain combines TRBV10-3 with TRBJ2-7; TRBD2 matches 8 bases. The germline gives CDR1 ENHRY, CDR2 SYGVKD. Trimming took 3 bases from V and 5 from J; bases not matched to a gene: 15. The CDR3 runs to 17 residues. The CDR3 nucleotides are TGTGCCATCAGTGATCCAGCCCTGGCGGGAGGTCGCGACGAGCAGTACTTC. Its translation: CAISDPALAGGRDEQYF.

V is TRBV14 and J is TRBJ2-1; tentative D call: TRBD1 (5 bases). Germline lookup yields CDR1 SGHDN and CDR2 FVKESK. V lost 1 base to trimming and J lost 9 bases, with 13 bases between them. This CDR3 has 14 residues. The CDR3 spells CASSQVRGAAEQFF. The CDR3 DNA sequence: TGTGCCAGCAGCCAAGTTCGTGGGGCGGCTGAGCAGTTCTTC. The variable domain in full, with the rest retrieved from reference TRBV14 and TRBJ2-1, is EAGVTQFPSHSVIEKGQTVTLRCDPISGHDNLYWYRRVMGKEIKFLLHFVKESKQDESGMPNNRFLAERTGGTYSTLKVQPAELEDSGVYFCASSQVRGAAEQFFGPGTRLTVL.

The chain joins TRBV5-5 to TRBJ1-1; D unclear. With 0 bases removed from V and 13 bases from J, the gap between germline ends came to 19 bases. The CDR3 is 14 residues long. The V gene's germline CDR1 is SGHKS and CDR2 YYEKEE (reference sequence). The CDR3 DNA reads TGTGCCAGCAGCTTGGAATCATGGGCGAGCCTCATTTTCTTT. This encodes CASSLESWASLIFF.

The genes are TRBV6-5 and TRBJ1-5, with D unclear. The CDR3 has 14 amino acids. The germline CDR1 and CDR2 sequences are MNHEY and SVGAGI. V was trimmed by 6 bases and J by 1 base, leaving 10 bases between them. CDR3 nucleotides: TGTGCCAGCAGGCCTACTTGGAGCAATCAGCCCCAGCATTTT. As protein: CASRPTWSNQPQHF.

The chain combines TRBV4-1 with TRBJ1-6; D perhaps matches TRBD1 (5 bases). Germline CDR1 reads MGHRA; CDR2 reads YSYEKL. V lost 1 base, J lost 7 bases, and 14 bases lay in between. The CDR3 runs to 16 residues. The CDR3 coding sequence is TGCGCCAGCAGCCAAGGGGGCCTCTCCAGGAATTCACCCCTCCACTTT. Protein product: CASSQGGLSRNSPLHF.

This clone was seen only once. V gene TRBV29-1 combines with J gene TRBJ1-2; TRBD1 agrees at 8 bases. J was trimmed by 3 bases and V by 1 base; bases with no gene match: 4. CDR3 length: 14 residues. Germline V gene lookup returns CDR1 SQVTM and CDR2 ANQGSEA. CDR3 nucleotide sequence: TGCAGCGTTGAAGTGGGACAGGAGTACTATGGCTACACCTTC. Encoded protein: CSVEVGQEYYGYTF.

This clone has only a few counts. The chain is built from TRBV4-3 and TRBJ2-2; D not certain. V was cut by 0 bases and J by 5 bases, with 7 bases left in between. The CDR3 totals 14 residues. Germline loops: CDR1 LGHNA, CDR2 YSLEER. The CDR3: CASSQDSQTGELFF. CDR3 DNA: TGCGCCAGCAGCCAAGATTCCCAGACCGGGGAGCTGTTTTTT.

The V and J genes are TRBV6-6 and TRBJ2-2, with D possibly TRBD1 on 5 matching bases. With 2 bases removed from V and 5 bases from J, the gap between germline ends came to 9 bases. CDR3 length: 14 amino acids. In germline, CDR1 is MNHNY, CDR2 SVGAGI (reference sequence). CDR3 sequence (DNA): TGTGCCAGCAGTTACGATTCAGGGACCGGGGAGCTGTTTTTT. This translates into CASSYDSGTGELFF.

The V call is TRBV5-4, the J call TRBJ1-1; possibly TRBD1 for D (5 bases). The CDR3 length is 14 residues. Germline assignment: CDR1 SGHNT and CDR2 YYREEE (reference sequence). Trimming removed 3 bases from V and 4 bases from J, with 13 bases in between. The CDR3 loop reads CASSSGLQGTEAFF. The CDR3 DNA reads as TGTGCCAGCAGCTCGGGACTCCAGGGCACTGAAGCTTTCTTT. The entire variable domain, with the rest obtained from reference TRBV5-4 and TRBJ1-1, is as follows: ETGVTQSPTHLIKTRGQQVTLRCSSQSGHNTVSWYQQALGQGPQFIFQYYREEENGRGNFPPRFSGLQFPNYSSELNVNALELDDSALYLCASSSGLQGTEAFFGQGTRLTVV.

On this clone: Its ends do not fully match the called genes, so a read error is possible. The chain carries TRBV7-9 and TRBJ2-1, with 7 positions matching TRBD1. Germline values: CDR1 SEHNR, CDR2 FQNEAQ (reference sequence). The CDR3 consists of 16 residues. The CDR3 loop is CSSSPTGERVYNEQFF. In DNA, the CDR3 is TGTTCCAGCAGCCCCACAGGGGAGAGGGTTTACAATGAGCAGTTCTTC.

The chain is built from TRBV7-9 and TRBJ2-7, with D perhaps matching TRBD1 (6 bases). The germline V gene has CDR1 SEHNR and CDR2 FQNEAQ (reference sequence). The CDR3 extends over 13 amino acids. V was trimmed by 4 bases and J by 3 bases, leaving 10 bases between them. The CDR3 loop is CASSSPGHYEQYF. In DNA form, the CDR3 reads TGTGCCAGCAGCTCCCCGGGACACTACGAGCAGTACTTC.

The chain joins TRBV5-6 to TRBJ2-3; 10 bases align to TRBD2. V dropped 4 bases and J dropped 2; count of bases not matched to a gene: 10. The CDR3 runs to 17 residues. Germline V gene data show CDR1 as SGHDT and CDR2 as YYEEEE. The CDR3 sequence: CASSKGGLAEHTDTQYF. The CDR3 nucleotides are TGTGCCAGCAGCAAGGGAGGACTAGCGGAACACACAGATACGCAGTATTTT.